A selection of T cell receptor beta chains follows, all from one sample in a study of glioma-infiltrating T cells after dendritic cell vaccination. Sequencing used immunoSEQ multiplex PCR; TCRdb keeps in-frame clones, though not all of them. The table has about 92,000 clones, 80% to 90% seen once. Sequences were derived from blood, sampled before dendritic cell vaccination. Receptors originate from a human donor with glioblastoma. CDR3s include the opening cysteine and the closing phenylalanine or tryptophan. A D gene is named only where the DNA matches it firmly. The listing skips clone size in some rows; elsewhere it reads once, few, many or a size class.

J gene: TRBJ2-5
V gene: TRBV5-1
D gene: TRBD2
clone size: .
CDR3 protein: CASSIGRYSGRIRFRETQYF
CDR3 DNA: TGCGCCAGCAGCATTGGTCGGTATAGCGGGAGGATCCGGTTTCGAGAGACCCAGTACTTC

J gene: TRBJ2-7
V gene: TRBV5-6
D gene: TRBD1
clone size: once
CDR3 protein: CASSLEQGTYEQYF
CDR3 DNA: TGTGCCAGCAGCTTGGAACAGGGGACCTACGAGCAGTACTTC

J gene: TRBJ2-5
V gene: TRBV29-1
D gene: TRBD1
clone size: .
CDR3 protein: CSVEDPGQQETQYF
CDR3 DNA: TGCAGCGTTGAAGATCCGGGACAGCAAGAGACCCAGTACTTC

J gene: TRBJ2-1
V gene: TRBV27
D gene: TRBD2
clone size: once
CDR3 protein: CASSLASGSSYNEQFF
CDR3 DNA: TGTGCCAGCAGTTTGGCTAGCGGGAGCTCCTACAATGAGCAGTTCTTC

J gene: TRBJ1-1
V gene: TRBV19
D gene: TRBD1
clone size: .
CDR3 protein: CASSVGQGFTEAFF
CDR3 DNA: TGTGCCAGTAGTGTGGGACAGGGGTTCACTGAAGCTTTCTTT

J gene: TRBJ2-1
V gene: TRBV9
D gene: TRBD1
clone size: .
CDR3 protein: CASSARGREQFF
CDR3 DNA: TGTGCCAGCAGCGCAAGGGGGCGAGAGCAGTTCTTC

J gene: TRBJ1-1
V gene: TRBV28
D gene: .
clone size: .
CDR3 protein: CASSWGQNTEAFF
CDR3 DNA: TGTGCCAGCAGTTGGGGACAGAACACTGAAGCTTTCTTT

J gene: TRBJ2-1
V gene: TRBV30
D gene: TRBD1
clone size: .
CDR3 protein: CAWSGRTGTPSYNEQFF
CDR3 DNA: TGTGCCTGGAGTGGTAGGACAGGGACCCCCTCCTACAATGAGCAGTTCTTC

J gene: TRBJ2-1
V gene: TRBV11-2
D gene: .
clone size: .
CDR3 protein: CASSRGLEHEQFF
CDR3 DNA: TGTGCCAGCAGCCGGGGGTTGGAACATGAGCAGTTCTTC

J gene: TRBJ1-2
V gene: TRBV5-8
D gene: .
clone size: .
CDR3 protein: CASSRTYSTGSYGYTF
CDR3 DNA: TGTGCCAGCAGCCGAACCTATTCGACAGGAAGCTATGGCTACACCTTC

J gene: TRBJ1-5
V gene: TRBV19
D gene: TRBD1
clone size: .
CDR3 protein: CASSRTGWEPQHF
CDR3 DNA: TGTGCCAGTAGTCGGACAGGGTGGGAGCCCCAGCATTTT

J gene: TRBJ2-5
V gene: TRBV5-4
D gene: TRBD1
clone size: .
CDR3 protein: CASSGRTGRTIETQYF
CDR3 DNA: TGTGCCAGCAGCGGGCGGACAGGGAGGACCATAGAGACCCAGTACTTC

J gene: TRBJ2-7
V gene: TRBV2
D gene: TRBD1
clone size: .
CDR3 protein: CATAGGEFDEQYF
CDR3 DNA: TGTGCCACCGCAGGGGGCGAGTTTGACGAGCAGTACTTC

J gene: TRBJ2-7
V gene: TRBV2
D gene: TRBD1
clone size: .
CDR3 protein: CASSGGGGQGADEQYF
CDR3 DNA: TGTGCCAGCAGCGGGGGTGGGGGACAGGGGGCCGACGAGCAGTACTTC

J gene: TRBJ1-4
V gene: TRBV27
D gene: TRBD1
clone size: .
CDR3 protein: CASSPTRGYNEKLFF
CDR3 DNA: TGTGCCAGCAGTCCAACCAGGGGGTATAATGAAAAACTGTTTTTT

J gene: TRBJ1-4
V gene: TRBV29-1
D gene: TRBD1
clone size: .
CDR3 protein: CSVATGPANEKLFF
CDR3 DNA: TGCAGCGTTGCGACAGGGCCGGCTAATGAAAAACTGTTTTTT

J gene: TRBJ1-2
V gene: TRBV11-2
D gene: TRBD1
clone size: .
CDR3 protein: CASSPWGQGVYGYTF
CDR3 DNA: TGTGCCAGCAGCCCCTGGGGGCAGGGGGTCTATGGCTACACCTTC

J gene: TRBJ2-5
V gene: TRBV5-5
D gene: TRBD1
clone size: .
CDR3 protein: CASRIGVGQGSETQYF
CDR3 DNA: TGTGCCAGCAGAATTGGGGTGGGACAGGGCTCGGAGACCCAGTACTTC

J gene: TRBJ2-1
V gene: TRBV4-1
D gene: TRBD2
clone size: .
CDR3 protein: CASSHGETSGGNEQFF
CDR3 DNA: TGCGCCAGCAGCCATGGGGAGACTAGCGGCGGCAATGAGCAGTTCTTC

J gene: TRBJ2-1
V gene: TRBV5-1
D gene: .
clone size: .
CDR3 protein: CASKNRVDPYNEQFF
CDR3 DNA: TGCGCCAGCAAGAACAGGGTCGATCCCTACAATGAGCAGTTCTTC

J gene: TRBJ1-3
V gene: TRBV11-2
D gene: TRBD1
clone size: .
CDR3 protein: CASSLVGGDSGNTIYF
CDR3 DNA: TGTGCCAGCAGCTTAGTTGGAGGGGACAGCGGAAACACCATATATTTT

J gene: TRBJ1-2
V gene: TRBV6-6
D gene: .
clone size: few
CDR3 protein: CASRRTEAYGYTF
CDR3 DNA: TGTGCCAGCAGAAGGACGGAGGCCTATGGCTACACCTTC

J gene: TRBJ1-6
V gene: TRBV7-3
D gene: .
clone size: .
CDR3 protein: CASSLGQGYSPLHF
CDR3 DNA: TGTGCCAGCAGCTTAGGGCAGGGTTATTCACCCCTCCACTTT

J gene: TRBJ1-1
V gene: TRBV4-1
D gene: .
clone size: .
CDR3 protein: CASSQGGGADLKSITMNTEAFF
CDR3 DNA: TGCGCCAGCAGCCAAGGTGGGGGGGCGGATCTAAAGTCCATAACAATGAACACTGAAGCTTTCTTT

J gene: TRBJ2-7
V gene: TRBV6-5
D gene: TRBD2
clone size: .
CDR3 protein: CASSYSGRASLEQYF
CDR3 DNA: TGTGCCAGCAGTTACAGCGGGAGGGCCTCTCTCGAGCAGTACTTC

J gene: TRBJ2-7
V gene: TRBV30
D gene: TRBD2
clone size: .
CDR3 protein: CAWSGSGQTYEQYF
CDR3 DNA: TGTGCCTGGAGTGGTAGCGGGCAAACCTACGAGCAGTACTTC